This T cell receptor (beta chain) was captured by sequencing in a study of a mutant IDH1 vaccine in newly diagnosed glioma. In the study overall: All eight of the vaccinations patients received fell in weeks 1, 3, 5, 7, 11, 15, 19 and 23. The start of vaccination came 4-6 weeks after radiotherapy alone, or with temozolomide cycles.

V was shortened by 4 bases and J by 0 bases, with 9 bases between the two germline ends. Per the germline V gene, CDR1 is LGHNA and CDR2 is YNFKEQ. This CDR3 has 14 amino acids. Time point in this sample: week 23, last vaccination. The study gave 300 ug of mutant IDH1 20-mer peptide per vaccine dose, with topical imiquimod. For this clone: Its antigen is not known.

Repertoires were generated with immunoSEQ multiplex PCR, while TCRdb's copy carries only in-frame clones and drops some. The profile shows over 25,000 clones, approximately 87% of them singletons. This chain joins TRBV4-2 and TRBJ1-1; D is ambiguous. The TCR sequence derives from a man between 35 and 55 years old with glioma. The sample here was PBMCs, taken from a glioma patient whose treatment included an IDH1 peptide vaccine. The CDR3 spells CASSPQELNTEAFF. The CDR3 region has the DNA TGTGCCAGCAGCCCTCAAGAATTGAACACTGAAGCTTTCTTT.